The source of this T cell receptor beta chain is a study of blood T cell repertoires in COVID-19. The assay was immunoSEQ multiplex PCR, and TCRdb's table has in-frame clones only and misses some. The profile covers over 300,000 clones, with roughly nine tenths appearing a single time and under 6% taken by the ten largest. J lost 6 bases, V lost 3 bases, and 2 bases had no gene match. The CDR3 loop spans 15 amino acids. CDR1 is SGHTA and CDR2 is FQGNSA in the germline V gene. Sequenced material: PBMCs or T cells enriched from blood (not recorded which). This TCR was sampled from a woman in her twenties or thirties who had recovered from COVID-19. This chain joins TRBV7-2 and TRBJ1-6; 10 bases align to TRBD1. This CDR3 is CASSLDRGGNSPLHF. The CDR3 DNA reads TGTGCCAGCAGCTTGGACAGGGGGGGTAATTCACCCCTCCACTTT. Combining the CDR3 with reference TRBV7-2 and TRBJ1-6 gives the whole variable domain GAGVSQSPSNKVTEKGKDVELRCDPISGHTALYWYRQSLGQGLEFLIYFQGNSAPDKSGLPSDRFSAERTGGSVSTLTIQRTQQEDSAVYLCASSLDRGGNSPLHFGNGTRLTVT.